This T cell receptor beta chain is drawn from a study of OX40 agonist ivuxolimab in advanced cancers. This CDR3 region has 15 residues. CDR1 and CDR2 from the germline V gene are MDHEN and SYDVKM. The V and J ends lost 8 bases and 5 bases respectively, with 22 bases between them. A remark on this clone: Its target is not known.

Produced via immunoSEQ multiplex PCR; TCRdb's table is partial and in-frame only. This table holds around 70,000 clones, around four fifths found once. Points from the study as a whole: At 0.1 to 3.0 mg/kg and by week 6, clonal expansion occurred in CD4+ and CD8+ blood T cells.

The material was CD4+ or CD8+ T cells sorted from blood, obtained in a trial of the OX40 agonist ivuxolimab. This receptor was identified in an adult with an advanced solid tumor such as melanoma, head and neck, liver or kidney cancer. V usage is TRBV28 and J usage is TRBJ2-7; possibly TRBD2 for D (6 bases). CDR3 nucleotide sequence: TGTGCCAGCGCCCCGGCGGGGTGGAGACTCCACGAGCAGTACTTC. Its translation is CASAPAGWRLHEQYF.